The entry below gives a single T cell receptor (beta chain) sequence along with its context. Its antigen is as yet unknown. The data derive from a study of shared clonotypes between healthy human individuals. Whole-study findings and limits: Clonotype sharing among donors was thought likely to change with sequencing depth.

Tens of thousands of T cell genomes (roughly 220 ng DNA) went into each sorted-subset replicate. The repertoire was sequenced with immunoSEQ multiplex PCR; TCRdb's copy has only in-frame clones and lacks some. The repertoire holds roughly 2,300,000 clones, with 92% as singletons. The sequence derives from a man between 18 and 29 years old in good health. Some clones in this sample may be carry-over from other donors' samples. Material: naive CD4+ T cells from PBMCs. Subset: CD45RA+ positively selected.

CDR3 region: CASSTQTGDTQYF. In nucleotides, the CDR3 is TGTGCCAGCAGCACCCAGACTGGAGATACGCAGTATTTT. The rearrangement uses TRBV7-2 and TRBJ2-3; no definite D call. V was shortened by 5 bases and J by 5 bases, with 11 bases between the two germline ends. Per the germline V gene, CDR1 is SGHTA and CDR2 is FQGNSA. The CDR3 has 13 amino acids.